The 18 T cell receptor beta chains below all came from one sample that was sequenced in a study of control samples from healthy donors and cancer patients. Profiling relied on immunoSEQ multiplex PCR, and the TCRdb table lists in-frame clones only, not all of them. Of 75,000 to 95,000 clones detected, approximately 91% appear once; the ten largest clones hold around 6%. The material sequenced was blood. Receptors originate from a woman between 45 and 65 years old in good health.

The CDR3 loop is CSVARSSGGYEQFF. The CDR3 DNA follows: TGCAGCGTTGCGAGGTCTAGCGGGGGTTATGAGCAGTTCTTC. The chain links TRBV29-1 to TRBJ2-1; 10 positions match TRBD2. Looked up from germline, CDR1 is SQVTM and CDR2 is ANQGSEA. Trimming removed 4 bases from V and 8 bases from J; junction bases left unmatched: 8. This CDR3 is built from 14 residues.

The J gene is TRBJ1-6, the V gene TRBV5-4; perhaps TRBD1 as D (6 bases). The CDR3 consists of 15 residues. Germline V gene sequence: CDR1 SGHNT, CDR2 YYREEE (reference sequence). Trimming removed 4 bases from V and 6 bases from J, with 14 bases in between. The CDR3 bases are TGTGCCAGCAGCCTGGACAGAGTCCCTAATTCACCCCTCCACTTT. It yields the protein CASSLDRVPNSPLHF.

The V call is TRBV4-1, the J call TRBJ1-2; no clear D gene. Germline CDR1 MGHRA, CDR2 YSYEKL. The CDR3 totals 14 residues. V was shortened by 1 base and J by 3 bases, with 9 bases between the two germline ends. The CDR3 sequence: CASSQGIGDYGYTF. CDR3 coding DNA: TGCGCCAGCAGCCAAGGAATAGGAGACTATGGCTACACCTTC.

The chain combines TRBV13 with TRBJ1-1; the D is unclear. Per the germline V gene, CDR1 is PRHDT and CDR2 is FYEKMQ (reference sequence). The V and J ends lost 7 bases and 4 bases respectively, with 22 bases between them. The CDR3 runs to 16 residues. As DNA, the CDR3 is TGTGCCAGCATTCTTAGAGGGCTGGGAGGAATCACTGAAGCTTTCTTT. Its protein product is CASILRGLGGITEAFF.

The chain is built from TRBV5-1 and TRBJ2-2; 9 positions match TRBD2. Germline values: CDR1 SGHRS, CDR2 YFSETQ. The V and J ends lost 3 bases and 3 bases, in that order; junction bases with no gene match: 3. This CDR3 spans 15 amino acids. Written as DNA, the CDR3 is TGCGCCAGCAGCTCTAGGACTAGCGACACCGGGGAGCTGTTTTTT. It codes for CASSSRTSDTGELFF.

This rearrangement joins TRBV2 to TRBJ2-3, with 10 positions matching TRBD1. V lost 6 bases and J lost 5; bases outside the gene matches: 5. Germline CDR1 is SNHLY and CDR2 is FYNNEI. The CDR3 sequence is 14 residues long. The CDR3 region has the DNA TGTGCCAGCAGCCGACAGGGGGCCTTAGATACGCAGTATTTT. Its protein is CASSRQGALDTQYF.

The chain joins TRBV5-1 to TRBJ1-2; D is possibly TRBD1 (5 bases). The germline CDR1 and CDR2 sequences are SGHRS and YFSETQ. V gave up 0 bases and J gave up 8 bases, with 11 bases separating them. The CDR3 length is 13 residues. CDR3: CASSLGGDNGYTF. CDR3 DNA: TGCGCCAGCAGCTTGGGAGGGGATAACGGCTACACCTTC.

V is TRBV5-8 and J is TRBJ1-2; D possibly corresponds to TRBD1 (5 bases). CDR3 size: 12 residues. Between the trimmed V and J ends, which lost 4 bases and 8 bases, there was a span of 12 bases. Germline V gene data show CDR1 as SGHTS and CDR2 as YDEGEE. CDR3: CASSPAGGGYTF. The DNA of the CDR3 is TGTGCCAGCAGCCCCGCCGGGGGGGGCTACACCTTC.

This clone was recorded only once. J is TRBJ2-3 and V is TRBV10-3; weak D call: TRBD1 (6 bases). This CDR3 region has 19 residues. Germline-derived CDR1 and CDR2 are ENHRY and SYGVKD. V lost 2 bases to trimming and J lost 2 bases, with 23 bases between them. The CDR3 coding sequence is TGTGCCATCAGTGAGGCACATTTAACAGGGAAAGGACCCACAGATACGCAGTATTTT. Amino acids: CAISEAHLTGKGPTDTQYF.

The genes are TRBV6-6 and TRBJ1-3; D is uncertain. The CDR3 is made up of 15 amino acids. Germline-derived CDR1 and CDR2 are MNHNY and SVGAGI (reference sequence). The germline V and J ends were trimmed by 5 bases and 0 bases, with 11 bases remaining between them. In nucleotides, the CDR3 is TGTGCCAGCAGTGCCCCCACCGGCTCTGGAAACACCATATATTTT. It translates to CASSAPTGSGNTIYF.

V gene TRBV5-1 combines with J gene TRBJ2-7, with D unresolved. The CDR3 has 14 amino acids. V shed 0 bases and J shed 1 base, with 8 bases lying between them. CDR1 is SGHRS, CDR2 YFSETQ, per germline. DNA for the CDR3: TGCGCCAGCAGCTTGGATTTTATATCCTACGAGCAGTACTTC. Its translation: CASSLDFISYEQYF.

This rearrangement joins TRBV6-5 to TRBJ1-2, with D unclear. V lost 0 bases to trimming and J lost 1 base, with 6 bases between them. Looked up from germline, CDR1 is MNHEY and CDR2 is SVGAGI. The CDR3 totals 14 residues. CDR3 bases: TGTGCCAGCAGTTACTCGATACGTAACTATGGCTACACCTTC. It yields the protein CASSYSIRNYGYTF.

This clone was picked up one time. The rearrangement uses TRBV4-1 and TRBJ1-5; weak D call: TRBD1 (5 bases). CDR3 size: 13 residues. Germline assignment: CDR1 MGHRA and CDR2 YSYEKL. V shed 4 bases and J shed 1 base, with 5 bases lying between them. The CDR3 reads CASSRQSNQPQHF. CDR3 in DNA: TGCGCCAGCAGCCGACAGAGCAATCAGCCCCAGCATTTT.

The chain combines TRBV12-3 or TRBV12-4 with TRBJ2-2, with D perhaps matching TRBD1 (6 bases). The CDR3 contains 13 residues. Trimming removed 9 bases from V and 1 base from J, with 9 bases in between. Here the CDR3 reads CASLGGNTGELFF. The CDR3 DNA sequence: TGTGCCAGTCTAGGGGGGAACACCGGGGAGCTGTTTTTT.

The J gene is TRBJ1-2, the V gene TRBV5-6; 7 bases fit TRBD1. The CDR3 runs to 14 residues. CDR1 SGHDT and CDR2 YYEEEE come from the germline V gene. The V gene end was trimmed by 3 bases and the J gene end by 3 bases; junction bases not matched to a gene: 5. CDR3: CASSSLDRDYGYTF. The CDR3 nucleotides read TGTGCCAGCAGCTCTTTAGACAGGGACTATGGCTACACCTTC.

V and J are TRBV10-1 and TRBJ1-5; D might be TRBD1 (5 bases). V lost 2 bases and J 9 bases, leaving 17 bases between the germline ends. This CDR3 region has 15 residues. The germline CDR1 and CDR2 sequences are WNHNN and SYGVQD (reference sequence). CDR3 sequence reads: CASSEPLGVYRPQHF. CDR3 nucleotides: TGCGCCAGCAGTGAGCCTTTGGGGGTTTATAGGCCCCAGCATTTT.

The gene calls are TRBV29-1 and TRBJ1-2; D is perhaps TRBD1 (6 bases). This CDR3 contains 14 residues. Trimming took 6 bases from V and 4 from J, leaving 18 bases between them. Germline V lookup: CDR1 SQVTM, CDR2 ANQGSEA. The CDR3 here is CSVGGGVGVYGYTF. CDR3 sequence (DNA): TGCAGCGTGGGGGGCGGGGTTGGGGTCTATGGCTACACCTTC.

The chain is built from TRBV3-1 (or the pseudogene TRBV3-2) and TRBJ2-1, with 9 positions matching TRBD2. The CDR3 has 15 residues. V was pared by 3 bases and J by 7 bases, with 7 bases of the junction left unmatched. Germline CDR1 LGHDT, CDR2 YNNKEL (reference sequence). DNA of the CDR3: TGTGCCAGCAGCCAGTTAGCGGGGGCGAGTAATGAGCAGTTCTTC. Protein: CASSQLAGASNEQFF.